One sample yielded the 25 T cell receptor beta chains listed below, sequenced in a study of blood T cell repertoires in COVID-19. The table came from immunoSEQ multiplex PCR; TCRdb's copy has only in-frame clones and leaves some out. The table shows over 85,000 clones, with over 85% occurring only once. The sample was peripheral blood. The receptors were gathered from a human donor with COVID-19, enrolled during active disease. The donor label of this sample is uncertain.

This clone was recorded a few times. The chain employs TRBV14 and TRBJ2-5; D not certain. The CDR3 spans 14 residues. Deletions cut 1 base from V and 4 bases from J, with 10 bases between. CDR1 is SGHDN, CDR2 FVKESK, per germline. The DNA of the CDR3 is TGTGCCAGCAGCCAAGCATACGCAGGAGAGACCCAGTACTTC. This gives the protein CASSQAYAGETQYF.

The chain joins TRBV5-1 to TRBJ1-1, with unresolved D. The CDR3 consists of 11 residues. Germline loops: CDR1 SGHRS, CDR2 YFSETQ. Trimming pared 0 bases from V and 7 bases from J, leaving 4 bases between. The CDR3 protein is CASSLDSEAFF. DNA of the CDR3: TGCGCCAGCAGCTTGGACAGTGAAGCTTTCTTT.

The gene calls are TRBV10-3 and TRBJ2-7, with 12 bases identical to TRBD2. The CDR3 is 15 amino acids. After removal of 4 bases from V and 3 bases from J, the junction contained 4 bases not matched to a gene. CDR1 and CDR2 (germline): ENHRY, SYGVKD. The DNA for the CDR3 is TGTGCCATCAGTGCGACTAGCGGGAGTTACTACGAGCAGTACTTC. This codes for CAISATSGSYYEQYF.

The rearrangement joins TRBV25-1 to TRBJ1-2; possibly TRBD1 for D (5 bases). CDR1 MGHDK and CDR2 SYGVNS come from the germline V gene. The CDR3 is 16 amino acids. The V and J ends lost 1 base and 4 bases respectively, with 16 bases between them. Here the CDR3 DNA reads TGTGCCAGCAGTGAATCACCGGGGGGTAACGGCTATGGCTACACCTTC. This encodes CASSESPGGNGYGYTF.

J is TRBJ1-6 and V is TRBV5-1; a possible D gene is TRBD1 (6 bases). Germline V gives CDR1 SGHRS, CDR2 YFSETQ. The CDR3 contains 12 residues. V lost 5 bases and J 7 bases, leaving 7 bases between the germline ends. The CDR3 sequence is CASRQGNSPLHF. The CDR3 bases are TGCGCCAGCAGGCAGGGGAATTCACCCCTCCACTTT.

This rearrangement joins TRBV7-9 to TRBJ2-7; the D gene is possibly TRBD1 (6 bases). Germline lookup yields CDR1 SEHNR and CDR2 FQNEAQ (reference sequence). With 2 bases removed from V and 6 bases from J, the gap between germline ends came to 17 bases. CDR3 size: 15 residues. As DNA, the CDR3 is TGTGCCAGCAGCTTACTGCAGGGGCCTAGGAGCGAGCAGTACTTC. It specifies CASSLLQGPRSEQYF.

The chain uses TRBV2 and TRBJ1-4; D gene unclear. V dropped 2 bases and J dropped 6 bases, with 13 bases sitting between them. Germline lookup yields CDR1 SNHLY and CDR2 FYNNEI. The CDR3 has 15 residues. CDR3 in amino acids: CASSESGRPYEKLFF. The CDR3, as DNA: TGTGCCAGCAGTGAAAGCGGCAGACCCTATGAAAAACTGTTTTTT.

V usage is TRBV5-1 and J usage is TRBJ2-1; D possibly corresponds to TRBD2 (7 bases). The CDR3 is 16 amino acids. Germline V gene lookup returns CDR1 SGHRS and CDR2 YFSETQ. V lost 4 bases to trimming and J lost 7 bases, with 21 bases between them. The CDR3 sequence is CASSRAGEGVWNEQFF. In DNA, the CDR3 is TGCGCCAGCAGCCGCGCGGGGGAGGGGGTTTGGAATGAGCAGTTCTTC.

V and J are TRBV6-2 or TRBV6-3 and TRBJ2-5, with TRBD1 matching over 9 bases. The V segment lost 6 bases and the J segment 5 bases; nucleotides outside the gene matches: 16. This CDR3 region has 17 residues. Germline CDR1 MNHEY, CDR2 SVGEGT. CDR3 in DNA: TGTGCCAGCAGCTATCGTACACAGGGGGCGTTGGGGGAGACCCAGTACTTC. This gives the protein CASSYRTQGALGETQYF.

This sequence joins TRBV5-1 and TRBJ1-1, with 7 bases that match TRBD1. The CDR3 sequence is 16 residues long. J lost 0 bases, V lost 4 bases, and 9 bases had no gene match. Germline V gives CDR1 SGHRS, CDR2 YFSETQ. As DNA, the CDR3 is TGCGCCAGCAGCATTACGGGACAGCCTTTGAACACTGAAGCTTTCTTT. Its protein product is CASSITGQPLNTEAFF.

This sequence joins TRBV11-3 and TRBJ1-1, with D maybe TRBD1 (5 bases). CDR3 length: 13 residues. Trimming removed 6 bases from V and 6 bases from J, with 14 bases in between. CDR1 SGHNT and CDR2 YENEEA come from the germline V gene. In DNA form, the CDR3 reads TGTGCCAGCAGTTTTAGACCAGGGTCTGAAGCTTTCTTT. Its translation is CASSFRPGSEAFF.

Worth noting for this clone: Different DNA sequences within this sample yield the same CDR3. This sequence joins TRBV9 and TRBJ2-5, with 7 bases that match TRBD2. Trimming at V came to 0 bases and at J to 4 bases, leaving 0 bases not matched to a gene. Germline assignment: CDR1 SGDLS and CDR2 YYNGEE. The CDR3 runs to 13 residues. The CDR3 nucleotides are TGTGCCAGCAGCGTAGCGGGGGGAGAGACCCAGTACTTC. Amino acids: CASSVAGGETQYF.

V gene TRBV28 combines with J gene TRBJ1-2; D is unresolved. With 7 bases removed from V and 2 bases from J, the gap between germline ends came to 14 bases. Germline V gene data show CDR1 as MDHEN and CDR2 as SYDVKM. The CDR3 runs to 14 residues. This CDR3 is CASISGGNNYGYTF. The CDR3 nucleotides are TGTGCCAGCATCTCAGGTGGCAACAACTATGGCTACACCTTC.

The V and J genes are TRBV27 and TRBJ2-1, with D hard to call. Per germline, CDR1 MNHEY and CDR2 SMNVEV (reference sequence). There are 12 residues in the CDR3. Trimming cost V 4 bases and J 3 bases, with 4 bases left between them. CDR3 DNA sequence: TGTGCCAGCAGTTCCCACTACAATGAGCAGTTCTTC. It specifies CASSSHYNEQFF.

The CDR3 DNA sequence: TGCGCCAGCAGCTTGGGGGGGCATAATTCACCCCTCCACTTT. It translates to CASSLGGHNSPLHF. The chain carries TRBV5-1 and TRBJ1-6, with a weak D call TRBD1 (6 bases). CDR3 length: 14 amino acids. V lost 0 bases and J lost 5, with 6 bases in between. The germline gives CDR1 SGHRS, CDR2 YFSETQ.

Here the CDR3 DNA reads TGTGCCAGCAGCTTTAGTGGCAGGGTCAACTATGGCTACACCTTC. This sequence encodes CASSFSGRVNYGYTF. The J gene is TRBJ1-2, the V gene TRBV7-9; D is perhaps TRBD1 (5 bases). Germline CDR1 and CDR2: SEHNR and FQNEAQ (reference sequence). This CDR3 comprises 15 residues. V was cut by 3 bases and J by 2 bases, with 13 bases left in between. Supplemented by reference TRBV7-9 and TRBJ1-2, the full variable domain reads DTGVSQNPRHKITKRGQNVTFRCDPISEHNRLYWYRQTLGQGPEFLTYFQNEAQLEKSRLLSDRFSAERPKGSFSTLEIQRTEQGDSAMYLCASSFSGRVNYGYTFGSGTRLTVV.

This chain links TRBV10-3 with TRBJ1-2; 8 nucleotides match TRBD1. The CDR3 covers 15 residues. CDR1 and CDR2 (germline): ENHRY, SYGVKD. Germline trimming cut 4 bases from V and 5 bases from J; bases unmatched to any gene: 9. CDR3 region: CAISAQGAFEYGYTF. Here the CDR3 DNA reads TGTGCCATCAGTGCTCAGGGGGCTTTCGAGTATGGCTACACCTTC.

This clone was seen a single time. Other DNA sequences in this sample translate to the same CDR3. This sequence joins TRBV19 and TRBJ2-5; maybe TRBD2 (6 bases). The length of the CDR3 is 11 residues. Trimming took off 6 bases at V and 4 bases at J, with 6 bases between the two ends. CDR1 LNHDA and CDR2 SQIVND come from the germline V gene (reference sequence). The CDR3 nucleotides are TGTGCCAGTAGGGGAGGAGAGACCCAGTACTTC. Protein product: CASRGGETQYF.

V and J are TRBV5-1 and TRBJ2-3; 9 nucleotides agree with TRBD2. CDR3 length equals 14 residues. The ends lost 4 bases at V and 5 bases at J; junction bases unmatched: 5. CDR1 SGHRS and CDR2 YFSETQ come from the germline V gene. CDR3 amino acids: CASSEAGGGDTQYF. CDR3 sequence (DNA): TGCGCCAGCAGCGAAGCGGGGGGCGGAGATACGCAGTATTTT. Full variable domain (missing parts from reference TRBV5-1 and TRBJ2-3): KAGVTQTPRYLIKTRGQQVTLSCSPISGHRSVSWYQQTPGQGLQFLFEYFSETQRNKGNFPGRFSGRQFSNSRSEMNVSTLELGDSALYLCASSEAGGGDTQYFGPGTRLTVL.

The CDR3: CASSLTTGTGASRPEAFF. CDR3 DNA sequence: TGTGCCAGCAGCTTAACTACCGGGACAGGGGCTTCAAGGCCTGAAGCTTTCTTT. V and J are TRBV7-3 and TRBJ1-1, with TRBD1 identical over 10 bases. Germline assignment: CDR1 SGHTA and CDR2 FQGTGA. The CDR3 extends over 18 amino acids. Germline trimming cut 0 bases from V and 6 bases from J; bases unmatched to any gene: 13.

This sequence joins TRBV6-5 and TRBJ2-1; 7 bases match TRBD2. In germline, CDR1 is MNHEY, CDR2 SVGAGI. V lost 7 bases and J lost 1; bases outside the gene matches: 7. The CDR3 is 15 residues long. DNA for the CDR3: TGTGCCAGCACTTTGGGGGAGGGTTCCTACAATGAGCAGTTCTTC. Translated: CASTLGEGSYNEQFF.

A single count supports this clone. The rearrangement uses TRBV29-1 and TRBJ1-6, with no clear D. CDR3 length: 13 residues. The germline V gene has CDR1 SQVTM and CDR2 ANQGSEA. Between the trimmed V and J ends, which lost 6 bases and 1 base, there was a span of 7 bases. In nucleotides, the CDR3 is TGCAGCGTCGGGGAGTCCTATAATTCACCCCTCCACTTT. This sequence encodes CSVGESYNSPLHF.

The J gene is TRBJ1-2, the V gene TRBV6-6; TRBD1 matches 7 bases. Germline CDR1 and CDR2: MNHNY and SVGAGI (reference sequence). Trimming removed 5 bases from V and 2 bases from J; junction bases left unmatched: 8. CDR3 size: 15 residues. CDR3 DNA: TGTGCCAGCAGTCAGAGGACAGGAGGAAACTATGGCTACACCTTC. Its protein is CASSQRTGGNYGYTF.

The chain combines TRBV5-6 with TRBJ1-4, with D unresolved. The germline V gene encodes CDR1 SGHDT and CDR2 YYEEEE. The CDR3 sequence is 13 residues long. Trimming removed 0 bases from V and 7 bases from J, with 7 bases in between. The CDR3 is CASSLGEGEKLFF. Written as DNA, the CDR3 is TGTGCCAGCAGCTTGGGCGAGGGTGAAAAACTGTTTTTT.

The chain combines TRBV5-1 with TRBJ1-6; possible D gene TRBD1, 5 bases. Trimming left V 0 bases short and J 2 bases short, with 9 bases between. Germline CDR1 reads SGHRS; CDR2 reads YFSETQ. The CDR3 runs to 16 residues. The CDR3 coding sequence is TGCGCCAGCAGCTTGGACAGGTGGACCTATAATTCACCCCTCCACTTT. This sequence encodes CASSLDRWTYNSPLHF.